This T cell receptor (beta chain) was identified in a study of radiotherapy plus CTLA-4 blockade in lung cancer. Clones were read by immunoSEQ multiplex PCR, and TCRdb kept only the in-frame ones, dropping some. The sample lists roughly 76,000 clones; roughly 74% were seen once. This clone was found once. The clonotype was recovered from a human donor with non-small cell lung cancer whose response to radiotherapy plus ipilimumab could not be evaluated. This sample comprised peripheral blood, obtained from a patient treated with radiotherapy plus ipilimumab.

The CDR3: CASSWGQADTQYF. In DNA form, the CDR3 reads TGCGCCAGCAGCTGGGGACAGGCAGATACGCAGTATTTT. The chain has TRBV5-1 and TRBJ2-3; 8 nucleotides agree with TRBD1. Per the germline V gene, CDR1 is SGHRS and CDR2 is YFSETQ. This CDR3 has 13 amino acids. With 3 bases clipped from V and 4 bases from J, the junction kept 1 base outside the gene matches.